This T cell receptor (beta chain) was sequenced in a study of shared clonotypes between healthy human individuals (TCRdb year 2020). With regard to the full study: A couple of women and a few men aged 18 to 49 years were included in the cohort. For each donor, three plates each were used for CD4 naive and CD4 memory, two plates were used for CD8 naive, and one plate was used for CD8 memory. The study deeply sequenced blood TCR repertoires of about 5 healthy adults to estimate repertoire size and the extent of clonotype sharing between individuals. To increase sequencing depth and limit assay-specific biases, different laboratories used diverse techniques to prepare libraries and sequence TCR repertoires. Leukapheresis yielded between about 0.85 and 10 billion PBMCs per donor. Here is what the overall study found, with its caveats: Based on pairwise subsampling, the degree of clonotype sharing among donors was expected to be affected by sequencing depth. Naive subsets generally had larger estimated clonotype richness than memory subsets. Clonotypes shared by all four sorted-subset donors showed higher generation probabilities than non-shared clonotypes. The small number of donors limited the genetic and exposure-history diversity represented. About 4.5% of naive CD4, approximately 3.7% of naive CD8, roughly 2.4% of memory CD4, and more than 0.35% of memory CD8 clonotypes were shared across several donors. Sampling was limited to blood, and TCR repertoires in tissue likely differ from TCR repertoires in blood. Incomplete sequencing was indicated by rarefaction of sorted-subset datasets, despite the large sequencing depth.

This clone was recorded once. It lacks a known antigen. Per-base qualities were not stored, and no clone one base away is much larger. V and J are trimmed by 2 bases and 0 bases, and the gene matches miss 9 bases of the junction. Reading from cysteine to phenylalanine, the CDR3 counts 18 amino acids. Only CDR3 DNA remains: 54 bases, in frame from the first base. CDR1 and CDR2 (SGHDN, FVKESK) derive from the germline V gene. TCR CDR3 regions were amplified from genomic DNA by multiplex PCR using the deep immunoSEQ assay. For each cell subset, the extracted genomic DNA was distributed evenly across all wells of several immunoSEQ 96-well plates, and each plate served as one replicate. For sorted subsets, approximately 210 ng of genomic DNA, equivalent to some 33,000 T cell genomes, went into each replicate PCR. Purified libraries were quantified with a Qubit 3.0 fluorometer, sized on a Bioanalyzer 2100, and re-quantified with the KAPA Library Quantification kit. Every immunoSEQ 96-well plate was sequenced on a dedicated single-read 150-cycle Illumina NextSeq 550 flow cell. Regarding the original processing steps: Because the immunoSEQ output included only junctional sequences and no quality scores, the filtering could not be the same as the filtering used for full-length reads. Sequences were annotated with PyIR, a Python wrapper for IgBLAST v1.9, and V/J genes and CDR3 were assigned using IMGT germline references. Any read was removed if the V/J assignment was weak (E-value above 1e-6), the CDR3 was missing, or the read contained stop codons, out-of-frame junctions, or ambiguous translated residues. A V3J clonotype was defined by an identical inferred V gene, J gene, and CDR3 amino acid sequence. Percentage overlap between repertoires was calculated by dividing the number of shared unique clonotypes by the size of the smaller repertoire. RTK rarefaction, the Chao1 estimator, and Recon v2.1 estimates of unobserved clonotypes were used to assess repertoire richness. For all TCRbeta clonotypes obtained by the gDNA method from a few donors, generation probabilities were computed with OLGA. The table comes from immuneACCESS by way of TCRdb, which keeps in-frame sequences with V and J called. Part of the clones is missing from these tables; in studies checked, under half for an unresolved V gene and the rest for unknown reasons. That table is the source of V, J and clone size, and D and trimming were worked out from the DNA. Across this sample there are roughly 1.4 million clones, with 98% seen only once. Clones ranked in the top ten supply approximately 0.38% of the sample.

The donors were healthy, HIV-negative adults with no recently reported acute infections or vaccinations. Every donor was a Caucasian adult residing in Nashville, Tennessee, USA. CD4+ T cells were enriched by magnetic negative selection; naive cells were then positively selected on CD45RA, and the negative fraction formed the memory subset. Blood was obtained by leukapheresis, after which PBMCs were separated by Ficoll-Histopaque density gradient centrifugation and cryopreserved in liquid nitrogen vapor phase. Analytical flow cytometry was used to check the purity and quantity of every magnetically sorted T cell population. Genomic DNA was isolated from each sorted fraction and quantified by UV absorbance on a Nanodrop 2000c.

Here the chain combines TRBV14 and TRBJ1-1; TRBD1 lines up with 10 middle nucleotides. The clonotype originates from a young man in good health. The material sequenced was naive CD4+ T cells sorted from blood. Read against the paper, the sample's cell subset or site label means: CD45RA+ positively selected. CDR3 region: CASSQRQGARGVNTEAFF. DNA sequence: TGTGCCAGCAGCCAACGACAGGGGGCGAGGGGTGTGAACACTGAAGCTTTCTTT.